Shown below are 7 T cell receptor beta chains from a single sample sequenced in a study of persistence of HIV-infected CD4 T cells. The immunoSEQ assay was version 4, run in survey mode. The table came from immunoSEQ multiplex PCR; TCRdb's copy has only in-frame clones and leaves some out. This table has approximately 31,000 clones, 82% appearing once. Cells were stimulated with CMV-infected fibroblast lysates at 10 ug/mL. Sorted nonresponding memory CD4+ T cells were CD40L-negative, CD69-negative, CD45RO-high. The antigens of these receptors remain unknown. Specimen: CD4+ T cells sorted from PBMCs after roughly 20-hour stimulation, collected from a patient who received antiretroviral therapy. The source of these receptors is an adult woman with HIV who was CMV-seropositive.

The chain uses TRBV29-1 and TRBJ2-2; TRBD1 matches at 8 bases. Germline V gene sequence: CDR1 SQVTM, CDR2 ANQGSEA. V lost 3 bases to trimming and J lost 1 base; unmatched junction nucleotides: 4. This CDR3 has 15 amino acids. CDR3 in DNA: TGCAGCGTTGACTGGACAGGGAAGAACACCGGGGAGCTGTTTTTT. This gives the protein CSVDWTGKNTGELFF.

This chain links TRBV15 with TRBJ2-4; 8 bases fit TRBD2. The germline CDR1 and CDR2 sequences are LNHNV and YYDKDF (reference sequence). The CDR3 sequence is 15 residues long. V lost 4 bases and J lost 2; bases outside the gene matches: 4. This chain's CDR3 is CATSIGTRTKNIQYF. In nucleotides, the CDR3 is TGTGCCACCAGCATTGGGACTAGAACCAAAAACATTCAGTACTTC.

This clone occurred a few times. The V call is TRBV2, the J call TRBJ2-2, with a weak D call TRBD2 (6 bases). Germline CDR1 SNHLY, CDR2 FYNNEI. V was cut by 6 bases and J by 1 base, with 15 bases left in between. CDR3 length equals 16 residues. This chain's CDR3 is CASSHILAENTGELFF. Here the CDR3 DNA reads TGTGCCAGCAGCCACATCTTAGCGGAGAACACCGGGGAGCTGTTTTTT. The full variable domain, rest sourced from reference TRBV2 and TRBJ2-2, is EPEVTQTPSHQVTQMGQEVILRCVPISNHLYFYWYRQILGQKVEFLVSFYNNEISEKSEIFDDQFSVERPDGSNFTLKIRSTKLEDSAMYFCASSHILAENTGELFFGEGSRLTVL.

This clone was seen only a few times. This chain connects TRBV7-9 to TRBJ1-3, with unresolved D. Deletions cut 2 bases from V and 0 bases from J, with 14 bases between. Germline V lookup: CDR1 SEHNR, CDR2 FQNEAQ (reference sequence). The CDR3 is 17 residues long. The CDR3 DNA is TGTGCCAGCAGCTTACGTAGTCGGGCGGTCTCTGGAAACACCATATATTTT. This sequence encodes CASSLRSRAVSGNTIYF.

The DNA of the CDR3 is TGCAGCGTTGAAACGTTACAGGGGGGCGAGCAGTACTTC. Amino acid sequence: CSVETLQGGEQYF. The chain has TRBV29-1 and TRBJ2-7, with TRBD1 identical over 8 bases. The CDR3 is made up of 13 amino acids. The V segment lost 2 bases and the J segment 6 bases; nucleotides outside the gene matches: 6. Germline lookup yields CDR1 SQVTM and CDR2 ANQGSEA.

V is TRBV19 and J is TRBJ1-5; D gene ambiguous. The CDR3 spans 15 residues. The germline gives CDR1 LNHDA, CDR2 SQIVND (reference sequence). V dropped 5 bases and J dropped 0 bases, with 11 bases sitting between them. CDR3 sequence reads: CASSRRYNSNQPQHF. The CDR3 region has the DNA TGTGCCAGTAGTCGGCGGTATAATAGCAATCAGCCCCAGCATTTT.

For this clone: The sample holds other DNA sequences that translate to the same CDR3. This rearrangement joins TRBV5-1 to TRBJ1-4; 10 bases match TRBD1. Losses at the gene ends were 4 bases for V and 8 bases for J; bases not matched to a gene: 8. This CDR3 is built from 15 residues. Germline CDR1 and CDR2: SGHRS and YFSETQ. In DNA, the CDR3 is TGCGCCAGCAGCGTAGACAGGGGGCGAGAGGAAAAACTGTTTTTT. Encoded protein: CASSVDRGREEKLFF.